This T cell receptor (beta chain) was sequenced for a study of T cell responses to AZD1222 COVID-19 vaccine. Libraries were prepared by immunoSEQ multiplex PCR; TCRdb keeps only in-frame clonotypes and omits some of them. The sample holds some 150,000 clones, approximately 95% seen once. The V and J ends lost 7 bases and 6 bases respectively, with 9 bases between them. There are 12 residues in the CDR3. The germline CDR1 and CDR2 sequences are SGHAT and FQNNGV. J is TRBJ2-2 and V is TRBV11-2; D remains unclear. The source material was peripheral blood, sampled on day 0 of MenACWY control vaccination. The receptor was isolated from an adult in good health. CDR3 DNA sequence: TGTGCCAGCAAAGGACGGCCCGGGGAGCTGTTTTTT. Its translation is CASKGRPGELFF.